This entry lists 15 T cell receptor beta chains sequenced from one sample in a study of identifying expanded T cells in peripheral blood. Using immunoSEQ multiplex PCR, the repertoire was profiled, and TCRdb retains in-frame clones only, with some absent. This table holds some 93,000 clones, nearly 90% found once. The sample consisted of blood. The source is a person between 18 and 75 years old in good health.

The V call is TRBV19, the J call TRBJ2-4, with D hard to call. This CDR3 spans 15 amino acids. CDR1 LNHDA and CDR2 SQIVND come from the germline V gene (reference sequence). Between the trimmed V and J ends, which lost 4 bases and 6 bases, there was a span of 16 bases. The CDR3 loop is CASSTPGDRLNIQYF. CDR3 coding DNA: TGTGCCAGTAGTACCCCGGGTGACCGTCTAAACATTCAGTACTTC.

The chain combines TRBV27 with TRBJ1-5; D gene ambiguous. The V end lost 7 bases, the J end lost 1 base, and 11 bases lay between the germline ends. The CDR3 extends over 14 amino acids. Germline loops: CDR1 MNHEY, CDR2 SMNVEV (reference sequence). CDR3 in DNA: TGTGCCAGCACTCCGGTGGGGAGCAATCAGCCCCAGCATTTT. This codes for CASTPVGSNQPQHF.

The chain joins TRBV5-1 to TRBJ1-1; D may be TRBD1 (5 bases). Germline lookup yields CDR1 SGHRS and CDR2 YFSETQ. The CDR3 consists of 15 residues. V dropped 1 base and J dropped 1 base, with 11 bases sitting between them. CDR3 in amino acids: CASSLRGYANTEAFF. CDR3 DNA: TGCGCCAGCAGCTTGAGGGGTTATGCGAACACTGAAGCTTTCTTT.

CDR3 coding DNA: TGTGCCAGCTCATATAATCCGGGACAGCCCTACGAGCAGTACTTC. Protein sequence: CASSYNPGQPYEQYF. The rearrangement joins TRBV18 to TRBJ2-7; 7 bases are a match to TRBD1. CDR3 length: 15 residues. From germline, CDR1 is KGHSH and CDR2 LQKENI. Trimming cost V 5 bases and J 2 bases; bases outside gene matches: 9.

Here the CDR3 reads CASTRQGINTEAFF. The CDR3 region has the DNA TGTGCCAGCACGCGTCAGGGTATAAACACTGAAGCTTTCTTT. The chain uses TRBV7-8 and TRBJ1-1, with D tentatively TRBD1 (5 bases). The CDR3 has 14 residues. Trimming took off 7 bases at V and 2 bases at J, with 14 bases between the two ends. Germline values: CDR1 SGHVS, CDR2 FQNEAQ.

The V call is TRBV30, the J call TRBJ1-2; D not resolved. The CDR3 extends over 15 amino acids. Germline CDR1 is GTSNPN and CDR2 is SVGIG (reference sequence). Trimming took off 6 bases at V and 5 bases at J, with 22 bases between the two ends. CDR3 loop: CACNLHLDHPYGYTF. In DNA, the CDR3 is TGTGCCTGCAACTTACACCTGGACCACCCATATGGCTACACCTTC.

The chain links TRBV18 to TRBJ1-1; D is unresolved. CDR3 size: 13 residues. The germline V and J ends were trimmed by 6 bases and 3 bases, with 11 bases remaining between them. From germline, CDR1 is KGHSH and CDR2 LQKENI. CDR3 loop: CASSRTDDTEAFF. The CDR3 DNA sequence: TGTGCCAGCTCCCGGACCGATGACACTGAAGCTTTCTTT.

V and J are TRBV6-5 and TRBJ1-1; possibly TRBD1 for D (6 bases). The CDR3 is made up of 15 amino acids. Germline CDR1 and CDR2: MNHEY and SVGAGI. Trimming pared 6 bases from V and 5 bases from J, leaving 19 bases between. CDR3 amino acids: CASRTEGRGPTEAFF. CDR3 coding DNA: TGTGCCAGCAGAACCGAGGGCAGGGGACCGACTGAAGCTTTCTTT.

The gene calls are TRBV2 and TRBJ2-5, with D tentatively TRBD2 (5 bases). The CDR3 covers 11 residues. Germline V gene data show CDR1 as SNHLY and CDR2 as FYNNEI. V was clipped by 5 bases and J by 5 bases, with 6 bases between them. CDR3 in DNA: TGTGCCAGCAGTAAGCGGGAGACCCAGTACTTC. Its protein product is CASSKRETQYF.

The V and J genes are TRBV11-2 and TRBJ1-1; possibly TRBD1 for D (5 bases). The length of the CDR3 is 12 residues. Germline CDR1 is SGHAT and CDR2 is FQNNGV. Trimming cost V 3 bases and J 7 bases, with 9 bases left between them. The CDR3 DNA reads TGTGCCAGCAGCTTGACAGAGTATGAAGCTTTCTTT. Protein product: CASSLTEYEAFF.

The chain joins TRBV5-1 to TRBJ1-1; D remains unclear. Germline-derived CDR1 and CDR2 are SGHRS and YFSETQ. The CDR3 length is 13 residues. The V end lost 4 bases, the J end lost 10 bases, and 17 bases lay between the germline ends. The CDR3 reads CASSLGIQQPAFF. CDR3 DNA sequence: TGCGCCAGCAGCCTCGGGATCCAGCAGCCAGCTTTCTTT.

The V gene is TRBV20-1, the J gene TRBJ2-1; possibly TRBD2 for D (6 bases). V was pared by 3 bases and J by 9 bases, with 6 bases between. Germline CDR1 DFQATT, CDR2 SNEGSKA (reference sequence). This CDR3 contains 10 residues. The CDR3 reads CSARGGEQFF. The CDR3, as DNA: TGCAGTGCTAGGGGGGGTGAGCAGTTCTTC.

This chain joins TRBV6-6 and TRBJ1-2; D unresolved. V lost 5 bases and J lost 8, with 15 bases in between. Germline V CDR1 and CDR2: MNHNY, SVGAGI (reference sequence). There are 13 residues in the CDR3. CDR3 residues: CASSAPGGRGYTF. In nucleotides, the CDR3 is TGTGCCAGCAGTGCACCGGGAGGGAGAGGCTACACCTTC.

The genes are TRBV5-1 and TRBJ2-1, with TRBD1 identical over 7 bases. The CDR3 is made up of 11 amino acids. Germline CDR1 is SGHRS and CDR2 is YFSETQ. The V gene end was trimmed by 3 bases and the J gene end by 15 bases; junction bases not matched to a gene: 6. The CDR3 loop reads CASSSDRVVFF. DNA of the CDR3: TGCGCCAGCAGCTCAGACAGGGTCGTGTTCTTC.

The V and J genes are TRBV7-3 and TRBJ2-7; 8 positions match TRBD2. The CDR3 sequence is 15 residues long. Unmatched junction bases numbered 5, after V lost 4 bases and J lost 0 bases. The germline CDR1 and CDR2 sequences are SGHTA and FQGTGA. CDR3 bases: TGTGCCAGCAGCTCTTCTAGCGGGCCCTCCTACGAGCAGTACTTC. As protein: CASSSSSGPSYEQYF.